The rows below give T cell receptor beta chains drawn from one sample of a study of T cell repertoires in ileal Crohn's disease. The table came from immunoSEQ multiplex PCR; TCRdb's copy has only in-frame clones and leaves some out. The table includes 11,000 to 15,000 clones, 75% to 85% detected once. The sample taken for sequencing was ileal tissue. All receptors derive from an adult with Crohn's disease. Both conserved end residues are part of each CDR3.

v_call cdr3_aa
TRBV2 CASRQGINTEAFF
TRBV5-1 CASSSSGGAGTGELFF
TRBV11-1 CASSFGSGGAIVADTQYF
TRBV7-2 CASRRGGGETQYF
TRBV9 CASSPGVAGDLLAEQFF
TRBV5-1 CASSLGLITDTQYF
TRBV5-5 CASTRGQFFQETQYF
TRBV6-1 CASSEHGGIQPQHF
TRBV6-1 CASSEFRDEKLFF
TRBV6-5 CASSSGGGMKEAFF
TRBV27 CASSSGQGVGYTF
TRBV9 CASSVGLAGSPGYF
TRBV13 CASSPPLAGGQETQYF
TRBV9 CASSVAGTGRNTEAFF
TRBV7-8 CASSLGGFSTDTQYF